These T cell receptor beta chains were read from a single sample in a study of blood T cell repertoires in COVID-19. The assay was immunoSEQ multiplex PCR, and TCRdb's table has in-frame clones only and misses some. Of approximately 210,000 clones listed, around 86% are singletons. Specimen: PBMCs or T cells enriched from blood (not recorded which). The origin of the receptors is a woman aged 50 to 60 with acute COVID-19. The CDR3 runs from the conserved cysteine through the conserved F or W. The D gene is left open where the match is weak. Rows may omit the clone size; those that give it use once, few, many or a size class.

v_gene: TRBV9; len: 15; abundance: NA; j_gene: TRBJ1-1; d_gene: NA; CDR3aa: CASSGRDTVSTEAFF; CDR3nt: TGTGCCAGCAGCGGCCGGGACACTGTGAGTACTGAAGCTTTCTTT
v_gene: TRBV5-4; len: 12; abundance: NA; j_gene: TRBJ1-5; d_gene: NA; CDR3aa: CASSLDGAQGHF; CDR3nt: TGTGCCAGCAGCTTGGATGGGGCCCAGGGGCATTTT
v_gene: TRBV6-4; len: 9; abundance: NA; j_gene: TRBJ1-5; d_gene: NA; CDR3aa: CASSDSRHF; CDR3nt: TGTGCCAGCAGTGACTCGAGACATTTT
v_gene: TRBV6-1; len: 14; abundance: NA; j_gene: TRBJ1-2; d_gene: NA; CDR3aa: CASSEAVLVYGYTF; CDR3nt: TGTGCCAGCAGTGAAGCCGTCCTAGTCTATGGCTACACCTTC
v_gene: TRBV19; len: 15; abundance: NA; j_gene: TRBJ1-5; d_gene: NA; CDR3aa: CASSIGSLGYQPQHF; CDR3nt: TGTGCCAGTAGTATAGGGAGTTTAGGCTATCAGCCCCAGCATTTT
v_gene: TRBV28; len: 16; abundance: few; j_gene: TRBJ1-1; d_gene: TRBD1; CDR3aa: CASSGWDRQRNTEAFF; CDR3nt: TGTGCCAGCAGCGGGTGGGACAGACAACGTAACACTGAAGCTTTCTTT
v_gene: TRBV15; len: 15; abundance: few; j_gene: TRBJ2-3; d_gene: NA; CDR3aa: CATSRERRGTDTQYF; CDR3nt: TGTGCCACCAGCAGAGAACGCAGGGGCACAGATACGCAGTATTTT
v_gene: TRBV18; len: 14; abundance: NA; j_gene: TRBJ1-5; d_gene: TRBD1; CDR3aa: CASSPGQGGQPQHF; CDR3nt: TGTGCCAGCTCACCAGGACAGGGCGGGCAGCCCCAGCATTTT
v_gene: TRBV7-2; len: 17; abundance: NA; j_gene: TRBJ2-1; d_gene: TRBD2; CDR3aa: CASSLSPGLAGDNEQFF; CDR3nt: TGTGCCAGCAGCCTCAGTCCGGGACTAGCGGGGGACAATGAGCAGTTCTTC
v_gene: TRBV6-6; len: 14; abundance: NA; j_gene: TRBJ2-2; d_gene: NA; CDR3aa: CASIRFSGTGELFF; CDR3nt: TGTGCCAGCATACGCTTTAGCGGCACCGGGGAGCTGTTTTTT